A single sample gave rise to the 5 T cell receptor beta chains below, sequenced in a study of T cells in Graves' hyperthyroidism and ophthalmopathy. TCR beta CDR3 region amplification was performed from RNA transcripts. Primed by the HTBI set, a first-round RT-PCR was run on the TCR CDR3. TCRdb re-called the multiplex PCR reads through MiXCR, storing one row per CDR3 protein. The table includes 300,000 to 450,000 distinct CDR3 sequences, approximately 14% detected once. Sequencing input: blood. The receptors were gathered from a young woman with Graves' hyperthyroidism that later progressed to Graves' ophthalmopathy.

The chain employs TRBV29-1 and TRBJ1-1; tentative D call: TRBD1 (5 bases). V dropped 3 bases and J dropped 3 bases, with 11 bases sitting between them. CDR3 length: 13 amino acids. CDR1 and CDR2 (germline): SQVTM, ANQGSEA. CDR3: CSVEVGGDTEAFF. In nucleotides, the CDR3 is TGCAGCGTTGAGGTCGGAGGGGACACTGAAGCTTTCTTT.

J is TRBJ2-7 and V is TRBV12-3 or TRBV12-4, with D tentatively TRBD1 or TRBD2 (5 bases each). The CDR3 contains 13 residues. Trimming took off 3 bases at V and 5 bases at J, with 11 bases between the two ends. The CDR3, as DNA: TGTGCCAGCAGTTTCAGGGCAGCGGACGAGCAGTACTTC. Its translation: CASSFRAADEQYF.

In its sample, this clonotype was seen many times. The rearrangement links TRBV6-1 to TRBJ2-5; a possible D gene is TRBD2 (5 bases). The CDR3 is made up of 14 amino acids. Germline-derived CDR1 and CDR2 are MNHNS and SASEGT. V lost 5 bases, J lost 4 bases, and 14 bases lay in between. DNA of the CDR3: TGTGCCAGCAGTTATCCCCGTGCGGGAGAGACCCAGTACTTC. It translates to CASSYPRAGETQYF.

This chain joins TRBV4-1 and TRBJ2-3; D gene uncertain. This CDR3 is 13 amino acids long. V was pared by 3 bases and J by 3 bases, with 7 bases between. Germline V gene sequence: CDR1 MGHRA, CDR2 YSYEKL. The CDR3 spells CASSHPLTDTQYF. In DNA form, the CDR3 reads TGCGCCAGCAGCCATCCCCTGACAGATACGCAGTATTTT.

V is TRBV11-2 and J is TRBJ2-7, with 9 bases lining up with TRBD2. V lost 0 bases and J lost 6; bases outside the gene matches: 6. The V gene's germline CDR1 is SGHAT and CDR2 FQNNGV. The CDR3 contains 15 residues. The CDR3 region has the DNA TGTGCCAGCAGCTTAGATTGGCTAGCGGGATCCGAGCAGTACTTC. It translates to CASSLDWLAGSEQYF.